The TCR beta chain described here comes from a study of cytomegalovirus exposure and HLA in healthy donors. Overall study findings and caveats: 164 TCR beta chains were listed as cytomegalovirus-associated.

PCR was performed using 60 Vbeta and 13 Jbeta primers. TCRdb's copy holds only in-frame clones and misses some; the assay was immunoSEQ multiplex PCR. The table lists fewer than 95,000 clones, 85% of them singletons. Germline V gene sequence: CDR1 ENHRY, CDR2 SYGVKD. Losses at the gene ends were 5 bases for V and 1 base for J; bases not matched to a gene: 4. The CDR3 covers 14 residues. Turning to this clone: The antigen is not known.

The specimen was PBMCs. The rearrangement links TRBV10-3 to TRBJ1-1, with TRBD1 matching over 7 bases. The clonotype comes from a man in his forties in good health and CMV-seropositive. The CDR3 protein is CAISNGQENTEAFF. The CDR3 nucleotides are TGTGCCATCAGTAACGGACAGGAGAACACTGAAGCTTTCTTT.